One sample yielded the 27 T cell receptor beta chains listed below, sequenced in a study of vaccination and CD4 T cells after COVID-19. The Oncomine TCR Beta short-read assay sequenced DNA from cultured CD4+ T cells. Using its own MiXCR run on the PCR reads, TCRdb lists one record per CDR3 protein. Here the sample spans about 6,600 distinct CDR3 sequences, roughly 49% being singletons. No antigens are known for them. The treatment here: roughly nine-day PBMC culture with coronavirus spike peptide pools or control peptides (ViraFEST assay). During the years 2011-2018, before the COVID-19 pandemic, the unexposed donor's CD4+ T cells were collected. Sequenced input: CD4+ T cells from blood, cultured in vitro. The receptor set was obtained from a human donor in good health.

The chain couples TRBV6-2 or TRBV6-3 to TRBJ1-5; TRBD1 matches at 8 bases. The length of the CDR3 is 14 residues. J was trimmed by 6 bases and V by 8 bases; bases with no gene match: 9. Looked up from germline, CDR1 is MNHEY and CDR2 is SVGEGT. The CDR3 DNA sequence: TGTGCCAGCCAAGGCCAGGGGGCAAGTCAGCCCCAGCATTTT. Its translation: CASQGQGASQPQHF.

The V gene is TRBV6-1, the J gene TRBJ2-7; TRBD1 might be the D (6 bases). This CDR3 has 14 amino acids. V lost 6 bases and J 0 bases, leaving 12 bases between the germline ends. Germline loops: CDR1 MNHNS, CDR2 SASEGT. This chain's CDR3 is CASRWGHSSYEQYF. The CDR3 DNA sequence: TGTGCCAGCAGATGGGGACACAGCTCCTACGAGCAGTACTTC.

V is TRBV27 and J is TRBJ1-3, with TRBD1 matching 8 bases. The CDR3 totals 15 residues. Unmatched junction bases numbered 6, after V lost 5 bases and J lost 3 bases. Germline CDR1 is MNHEY and CDR2 is SMNVEV (reference sequence). CDR3 protein: CASSNTGGGGNTIYF. CDR3 nucleotides: TGTGCCAGCAGTAATACAGGGGGGGGTGGAAACACCATATATTTT.

This clonotype was counted a few times. V is TRBV6-1 and J is TRBJ1-2, with a weak D call TRBD1 (6 bases). V was pared by 6 bases and J by 8 bases, with 13 bases between. Per the germline V gene, CDR1 is MNHNS and CDR2 is SASEGT. This CDR3 spans 12 amino acids. The CDR3 loop reads CASRQGLRGYTF. The CDR3 DNA follows: TGTGCCAGCAGGCAGGGGTTGAGAGGCTACACCTTC.

The chain has TRBV28 and TRBJ1-5; weak D call: TRBD1 (5 bases). V was clipped by 5 bases and J by 4 bases, with 15 bases between them. This CDR3 has 15 amino acids. Germline CDR1 and CDR2: MDHEN and SYDVKM. CDR3 amino acids: CASSQEGTVNQPQHF. Here the CDR3 DNA reads TGTGCCAGCAGTCAGGAAGGGACGGTGAATCAGCCCCAGCATTTT.

V is TRBV2 and J is TRBJ2-3, with TRBD2 matching over 8 bases. V gave up 4 bases and J gave up 4 bases; unmatched junction bases: 7. This CDR3 spans 15 amino acids. Germline V gene sequence: CDR1 SNHLY, CDR2 FYNNEI. The CDR3 DNA reads TGTGCCAGCAGTGTTCAAGCGGGGGCGGCAGATACGCAGTATTTT. It is translated as CASSVQAGAADTQYF.

The chain links TRBV7-6 to TRBJ1-2; D unresolved. The germline V and J ends were trimmed by 5 bases and 2 bases, with 12 bases remaining between them. The germline V gene encodes CDR1 SGHVS and CDR2 FNYEAQ. The CDR3 spans 14 residues. CDR3 in amino acids: CASSAGSSNYGYTF. CDR3 DNA sequence: TGTGCCAGCAGCGCGGGGAGTTCCAACTATGGCTACACCTTC.

The chain uses TRBV7-7 and TRBJ1-6; 7 bases fit TRBD1. After removal of 5 bases from V and 7 bases from J, the junction contained 5 bases not matched to a gene. The CDR3 consists of 14 residues. CDR1 is SSHAT, CDR2 FNYEAQ, per germline (reference sequence). CDR3 sequence (DNA): TGTGCCAGCAGCGCCGGGACAGTGAATTCACCCCTCCACTTT. It specifies CASSAGTVNSPLHF. The full variable domain, in which reference TRBV7-7 and TRBJ1-6 provide the parts outside the CDR3, is GAGVSQSPRYKVTKRGQDVTLRCDPISSHATLYWYQQALGQGPEFLTYFNYEAQPDKSGLPSDRFSAERPEGSISTLTIQRTEQRDSAMYRCASSAGTVNSPLHFGNGTRLTVT.

This clonotype was observed a few times. The J gene is TRBJ2-2, the V gene TRBV4-1, with TRBD2 matching over 10 bases. V trimming: 3 bases; J trimming: 7 bases; junction bases outside the gene matches: 5. Germline V gives CDR1 MGHRA, CDR2 YSYEKL. The CDR3 consists of 15 residues. CDR3 sequence reads: CASSQGGLAFGELFF. The CDR3 DNA reads as TGCGCCAGCAGCCAGGGGGGACTAGCGTTCGGGGAGCTGTTTTTT.

This clonotype has a handful of counts. The rearrangement joins TRBV6-1 to TRBJ1-6, with TRBD1 matching 10 bases. The CDR3 loop spans 14 amino acids. J lost 7 bases, V lost 6 bases, and 3 bases had no gene match. Germline-derived CDR1 and CDR2 are MNHNS and SASEGT. The CDR3 region is CASRVGQGNSPLHF. Here the CDR3 DNA reads TGTGCCAGCAGGGTGGGACAGGGGAATTCACCCCTCCACTTT.

V usage is TRBV29-1 and J usage is TRBJ2-5; 9 bases fit TRBD1. V gave up 4 bases and J gave up 4 bases; unmatched junction bases: 4. CDR1 SQVTM and CDR2 ANQGSEA come from the germline V gene. The CDR3 is 13 amino acids. CDR3 sequence: CSVGQGVRETQYF. The CDR3 DNA is TGCAGCGTTGGACAGGGGGTAAGAGAGACCCAGTACTTC.

This clonotype has only a few counts. V usage is TRBV6-1 and J usage is TRBJ1-3; 8 positions match TRBD1. With V trimmed by 6 bases and J by 8 bases, 15 bases remained unmatched. The CDR3 totals 16 residues. Germline V CDR1 and CDR2: MNHNS, SASEGT. CDR3 DNA: TGTGCCAGCAGCCCCGTTGTGGACAGGGCTGCGGACACCATATATTTT. Protein product: CASSPVVDRAADTIYF.

V and J are TRBV7-2 and TRBJ2-2; weak D call: TRBD1 (6 bases). Trimming stripped 1 base from V and 4 bases from J, with 16 bases between. Germline CDR1 SGHTA, CDR2 FQGNSA. The CDR3 is 17 residues long. CDR3 residues: CASSLDWPGVSTGELFF. Here the CDR3 DNA reads TGTGCCAGCAGCTTAGATTGGCCAGGGGTAAGCACCGGGGAGCTGTTTTTT.

The rearrangement uses TRBV25-1 and TRBJ1-2; perhaps TRBD1 as D (5 bases). V was pared by 0 bases and J by 6 bases, with 17 bases between. This CDR3 contains 16 residues. Germline V gene lookup returns CDR1 MGHDK and CDR2 SYGVNS. The CDR3 DNA reads TGTGCCAGCAGTGAATATAAGTTGGCCAGGGAGGATGGCTACACCTTC. Encoded protein: CASSEYKLAREDGYTF.

This chain links TRBV10-3 with TRBJ1-6, with D possibly being TRBD1 (5 bases). The ends were cut back, 7 bases at V and 10 bases at J, with 20 bases in the middle. The CDR3 loop spans 15 amino acids. Germline V gene sequence: CDR1 ENHRY, CDR2 SYGVKD. The CDR3 coding sequence is TGTGCCATCACTCCTACTGGGCCGGGGGGGTCACCCCTCCACTTT. Protein sequence: CAITPTGPGGSPLHF.

V usage is TRBV7-2 and J usage is TRBJ2-2; TRBD1 agrees at 7 bases. Looked up from germline, CDR1 is SGHTA and CDR2 is FQGNSA. The CDR3 is made up of 15 amino acids. Germline trimming cut 6 bases from V and 5 bases from J; bases unmatched to any gene: 9. CDR3 bases: TGTGCCAGCAGGTTTGGGGGACAGATGACCGGGGAGCTGTTTTTT. It codes for CASRFGGQMTGELFF.

The table lists this clonotype with a few counts. This chain joins TRBV2 and TRBJ2-3; 14 nucleotides match TRBD2. V lost 7 bases, J lost 0 bases, and 6 bases stayed unmatched. There are 17 residues in the CDR3. Per germline, CDR1 SNHLY and CDR2 FYNNEI. For the CDR3, the DNA is TGTGCCAGCAATCGACTAGCGGGAGGGTCGAGCACAGATACGCAGTATTTT. Protein sequence: CASNRLAGGSSTDTQYF.

The chain carries TRBV19 and TRBJ1-2, with 9 bases that match TRBD1. The CDR3 loop spans 15 amino acids. The V and J ends lost 6 bases and 2 bases, in that order; junction bases with no gene match: 7. Germline values: CDR1 LNHDA, CDR2 SQIVND (reference sequence). The CDR3 loop is CASRRPGTGNYGYTF. CDR3 sequence (DNA): TGTGCCAGTAGACGACCCGGGACAGGGAACTATGGCTACACCTTC. Drawing the rest from reference TRBV19 and TRBJ1-2, the complete variable domain is DGGITQSPKYLFRKEGQNVTLSCEQNLNHDAMYWYRQDPGQGLRLIYYSQIVNDFQKGDIAEGYSVSREKKESFPLTVTSAQKNPTAFYLCASRRPGTGNYGYTFGSGTRLTVV.

The genes are TRBV6-5 and TRBJ2-2; TRBD2 aligns across 14 bases. The CDR3 sequence is 17 residues long. Germline values: CDR1 MNHEY, CDR2 SVGAGI. The J segment lost 6 bases and the V segment lost 2 bases, leaving 5 bases of the junction unmatched. DNA of the CDR3: TGTGCCAGCAGTTACGAACGACTAGCGGGAGGGCCCGGGGAGCTGTTTTTT. This translates into CASSYERLAGGPGELFF.

This clonotype was observed a few times. This sequence joins TRBV12-3 or TRBV12-4 and TRBJ2-5, with a tentative D call TRBD2 (7 bases). CDR3 length equals 15 residues. Trimming left V 5 bases short and J 5 bases short, with 18 bases between. DNA of the CDR3: TGTGCCAGCAGTGACTTGGGGGGGGCCGCCGAGACCCAGTACTTC. Translated: CASSDLGGAAETQYF.

The chain joins TRBV27 to TRBJ1-2, with D uncertain. CDR1 is MNHEY, CDR2 SMNVEV, per germline (reference sequence). V gave up 0 bases and J gave up 9 bases, with 8 bases separating them. The CDR3 extends over 12 amino acids. CDR3 sequence reads: CASSLSGGRYTF. The CDR3 nucleotides are TGTGCCAGCAGTTTATCTGGTGGTCGCTACACCTTC.

This clonotype was detected only a few times. The genes are TRBV24-1 and TRBJ2-1; D ambiguous. V dropped 0 bases and J dropped 6 bases, with 5 bases sitting between them. CDR3 size: 13 residues. Germline V CDR1 and CDR2: KGHDR, SFDVKD. The CDR3 loop reads CATSDLTGNEQFF. DNA for the CDR3: TGTGCCACCAGTGATTTGACCGGCAATGAGCAGTTCTTC.

The chain combines TRBV2 with TRBJ2-7, with a possible D match to TRBD1 (6 bases). In germline, CDR1 is SNHLY, CDR2 FYNNEI. V was cut by 9 bases and J by 3 bases, with 12 bases left in between. This CDR3 has 12 residues. The DNA for the CDR3 is TGTGCCAGGGAGGACAGACGCTACGAGCAGTACTTC. It translates to CAREDRRYEQYF.

The chain couples TRBV20-1 to TRBJ2-1; D uncertain. The CDR3 runs to 14 residues. The ends were cut back, 5 bases at V and 6 bases at J, with 17 bases in the middle. CDR1 is DFQATT and CDR2 is SNEGSKA in the germline V gene (reference sequence). The chain's CDR3 is CSAHDTLPRNEQFF. The CDR3 DNA sequence: TGCAGTGCTCATGACACCCTGCCCCGCAATGAGCAGTTCTTC.

V usage is TRBV7-2 and J usage is TRBJ2-7; 7 bases agree with TRBD1. The CDR3 is 15 amino acids. CDR1 SGHTA and CDR2 FQGNSA come from the germline V gene. V was clipped by 5 bases and J by 1 base; unmatched bases: 8. CDR3 coding DNA: TGTGCCAGCAGCGCCCCGGGACAGCTATCCTACGAGCAGTACTTC. Translated: CASSAPGQLSYEQYF.

V is TRBV7-6 and J is TRBJ1-3; D is uncertain. Germline V gene lookup returns CDR1 SGHVS and CDR2 FNYEAQ. Trimming removed 5 bases from V and 0 bases from J, with 23 bases in between. The CDR3 totals 19 residues. This CDR3 reads CASSPRVRGTSDSGNTIYF. CDR3 DNA: TGTGCCAGCAGCCCCCGGGTACGGGGAACTTCTGACTCTGGAAACACCATATATTTT.

In its sample, this clonotype was seen a few times. V gene TRBV20-1 combines with J gene TRBJ2-5; TRBD2 agrees at 13 bases. With V trimmed by 6 bases and J by 5 bases, 6 bases remained unmatched. CDR1 DFQATT and CDR2 SNEGSKA come from the germline V gene (reference sequence). The CDR3 extends over 14 amino acids. The CDR3 DNA is TGCAGTGCCAAACTAGCGGGAGGGCTCGAGACCCAGTACTTC. Encoded protein: CSAKLAGGLETQYF.